The present T cell receptor beta chain was sequenced within a study of cytomegalovirus exposure and HLA in healthy donors. Study overall: Within an early data release were 80 million to 90 million unique TCRs drawn from HLA-typed donors. Findings and limits, study-wide: Later on, an analysis tied 15,000 to 20,000 TCR beta sequences to HLA alleles at 0.05 false discovery rate. It was reported that the classifier diagnosed cytomegalovirus status with high specificity and sensitivity in both the original and validation cohorts.

As concerns this clone: Its antigen remains unidentified.

PCR was performed using 60 Vbeta and 13 Jbeta primers. Some clones are missing from TCRdb's copy, which holds only in-frame ones; the method was immunoSEQ multiplex PCR. Among 210,000 or so clones, roughly 80% were seen once, and the ten largest hold 0.2% to 0.25%. The length of the CDR3 is 17 residues. With 0 bases clipped from V and 4 bases from J, the junction kept 12 bases outside the gene matches. Germline assignment: CDR1 SGHRS and CDR2 YFSETQ. There were likely unrecorded immune exposures, though donors were nominally healthy when sampled. The receptor comes from a girl aged 2 to 9 in good health and CMV-seronegative. Sequencing input: PBMCs. The V call is TRBV5-1, the J call TRBJ2-7, with TRBD1 matching over 8 bases. CDR3 sequence reads: CASSLEAADRGQYEQYF. In DNA form, the CDR3 reads TGCGCCAGCAGCTTGGAAGCCGCCGACAGGGGCCAGTACGAGCAGTACTTC.